These 25 T cell receptor beta chains originate from one sample sequenced in a study of blood T cell repertoires in COVID-19. Data came from immunoSEQ multiplex PCR; TCRdb stores just in-frame clones and leaves some out. The sample lists about 250,000 clones, 87% occurring once. The specimen sequenced was peripheral blood. Receptors were obtained from a man younger than 30 with active or convalescent COVID-19.

The chain has TRBV7-9 and TRBJ2-6; D perhaps matches TRBD1 (5 bases). The CDR3 loop spans 15 amino acids. Trimming stripped 6 bases from V and 0 bases from J, with 9 bases between. The V gene's germline CDR1 is SEHNR and CDR2 FQNEAQ (reference sequence). The CDR3 protein is CASRRTISGANVLTF. The CDR3 region has the DNA TGTGCCAGCAGGCGGACAATCTCTGGGGCCAACGTCCTGACTTTC. The full variable domain, its missing parts supplied by reference TRBV7-9 and TRBJ2-6, is DTGVSQNPRHKITKRGQNVTFRCDPISEHNRLYWYRQTLGQGPEFLTYFQNEAQLEKSRLLSDRFSAERPKGSFSTLEIQRTEQGDSAMYLCASRRTISGANVLTFGAGSRLTVL.

This chain connects TRBV5-1 to TRBJ2-3, with TRBD2 matching over 8 bases. The CDR3 runs to 14 residues. In germline, CDR1 is SGHRS, CDR2 YFSETQ. J lost 1 base, V lost 5 bases, and 3 bases had no gene match. The CDR3 region is CASSGSGGTDTQYF. In DNA form, the CDR3 reads TGCGCCAGCAGTGGTAGCGGGGGCACAGATACGCAGTATTTT.

The chain uses TRBV19 and TRBJ1-2; D is possibly TRBD1 (5 bases). Germline V gives CDR1 LNHDA, CDR2 SQIVND (reference sequence). The CDR3 is 14 amino acids. Trimming stripped 5 bases from V and 1 base from J, with 11 bases between. DNA of the CDR3: TGTGCCAGTAGTCTAAAAGACAGTAACTATGGCTACACCTTC. Translating it yields CASSLKDSNYGYTF.

The chain combines TRBV6-5 with TRBJ2-3; TRBD2 matches 10 bases. CDR3 length: 15 amino acids. The germline V gene encodes CDR1 MNHEY and CDR2 SVGAGI. Trimming cost V 2 bases and J 4 bases; bases outside gene matches: 3. The CDR3 sequence: CASSYGTSVSDTQYF. The CDR3 DNA follows: TGTGCCAGCAGTTACGGGACTAGCGTCTCAGATACGCAGTATTTT.

The rearrangement links TRBV2 to TRBJ2-7; 10 bases match TRBD2. This CDR3 contains 15 residues. J was trimmed by 2 bases and V by 3 bases; bases with no gene match: 4. Germline CDR1 SNHLY, CDR2 FYNNEI. Here the CDR3 reads CASSDMLAGAYEQYF. DNA of the CDR3: TGTGCCAGCAGTGACATGCTAGCGGGAGCCTACGAGCAGTACTTC.

The CDR3 sequence is CASSSGLAGRTRNEQFF. The CDR3 DNA reads TGTGCCAGTAGTTCCGGACTAGCGGGAAGGACACGCAATGAGCAGTTCTTC. The rearrangement joins TRBV19 to TRBJ2-1; TRBD2 aligns across 12 bases. This CDR3 is 17 amino acids long. The V gene end was trimmed by 5 bases and the J gene end by 6 bases; junction bases not matched to a gene: 11. CDR1 LNHDA and CDR2 SQIVND come from the germline V gene (reference sequence).

CDR3 sequence: CASSDSAVSGSLITEAFF. DNA for the CDR3: TGTGCCAGCAGTGATTCGGCTGTCAGCGGAAGTTTGATCACTGAAGCTTTCTTT. This chain joins TRBV6-1 and TRBJ1-1; unclear D gene. The length of the CDR3 is 18 residues. Germline CDR1 and CDR2: MNHNS and SASEGT. The V gene lost 3 bases and the J gene lost 4 bases, with 24 bases spanning the gap.

The chain is built from TRBV10-1 and TRBJ1-5; D might be TRBD1 (6 bases). Trimming took 8 bases from V and 0 from J, leaving 17 bases between them. The CDR3 is 16 residues long. From germline, CDR1 is WNHNN and CDR2 SYGVQD (reference sequence). The CDR3 protein is CASFRGAGDSNQPQHF. The CDR3 bases are TGCGCCAGCTTCCGGGGGGCAGGGGATAGCAATCAGCCCCAGCATTTT.

The rearrangement links TRBV15 to TRBJ1-2; the D is unclear. Trimming removed 0 bases at V and 6 bases at J, with 14 bases between. The CDR3 extends over 15 amino acids. Germline V gene sequence: CDR1 LNHNV, CDR2 YYDKDF (reference sequence). The CDR3 DNA sequence: TGTGCCACCAGCAGAGAACGGTGGCGGCCGGATGGCTACACCTTC. This codes for CATSRERWRPDGYTF.

The chain links TRBV6-5 to TRBJ2-3; D call uncertain. From germline, CDR1 is MNHEY and CDR2 SVGAGI. CDR3 length: 11 residues. Trimming took off 5 bases at V and 3 bases at J, with 3 bases between the two ends. The CDR3 DNA is TGTGCCAGCAGTCGTACAGATACGCAGTATTTT. It yields the protein CASSRTDTQYF.

In this sample, this clone turned up once. The V and J genes are TRBV3-1 (or the pseudogene TRBV3-2) and TRBJ2-5; possibly TRBD1 for D (5 bases). Trimming left V 2 bases short and J 3 bases short, with 13 bases between. The CDR3 is made up of 15 amino acids. Germline-derived CDR1 and CDR2 are LGHDT and YNNKEL (reference sequence). CDR3 sequence (DNA): TGTGCCAGCAGCCAACAGGGAAAAGTGGAAGAGACCCAGTACTTC. Translating gives CASSQQGKVEETQYF.

This sequence joins TRBV3-1 (or the pseudogene TRBV3-2) and TRBJ2-2; TRBD1 agrees at 7 bases. The V and J ends lost 7 bases and 0 bases, in that order; junction bases with no gene match: 5. Per the germline V gene, CDR1 is LGHDT and CDR2 is YNNKEL (reference sequence). The CDR3 has 15 amino acids. The CDR3 spells CASTPGQTNTGELFF. CDR3 nucleotide sequence: TGTGCCAGCACCCCGGGACAGACGAACACCGGGGAGCTGTTTTTT.

The J gene is TRBJ2-7, the V gene TRBV4-1, with D perhaps matching TRBD2 (5 bases). V lost 1 base and J lost 8, with 9 bases in between. Germline V gives CDR1 MGHRA, CDR2 YSYEKL. This CDR3 has 12 residues. The CDR3 protein is CASSQARGKQYF. The CDR3 DNA reads TGCGCCAGCAGCCAAGCAAGAGGGAAGCAGTACTTC.

The chain joins TRBV3-1 (or the pseudogene TRBV3-2) to TRBJ1-2; a possible D gene is TRBD1 (5 bases). The V end was cut by 0 bases, the J end by 6 bases, with 11 bases between. Germline CDR1 LGHDT, CDR2 YNNKEL (reference sequence). The length of the CDR3 is 14 residues. CDR3 DNA: TGTGCCAGCAGCCAAGATAAGGGGATCCATGGCTACACCTTC. This codes for CASSQDKGIHGYTF.

The J gene is TRBJ1-5, the V gene TRBV28; D is perhaps TRBD1 (6 bases). V lost 5 bases and J lost 2, with 19 bases in between. The CDR3 runs 17 residues. Germline-derived CDR1 and CDR2 are MDHEN and SYDVKM. Written as DNA, the CDR3 is TGTGCCAGCAGTATCCACAGGGATTATATAGGCAATCAGCCCCAGCATTTT. It specifies CASSIHRDYIGNQPQHF.

V and J are TRBV11-3 and TRBJ2-7, with 9 bases identical to TRBD1. Germline CDR1 SGHNT, CDR2 YENEEA. V gave up 2 bases and J gave up 6 bases; unmatched junction bases: 8. There are 15 residues in the CDR3. CDR3 region: CASSLRGTGRSEQYF. CDR3 DNA sequence: TGTGCCAGCAGCTTACGAGGGACAGGGAGGTCCGAGCAGTACTTC.

V and J are TRBV28 and TRBJ2-7; the D is unclear. Trimming pared 7 bases from V and 3 bases from J, leaving 10 bases between. The CDR3 runs to 12 residues. Germline CDR1 reads MDHEN; CDR2 reads SYDVKM. As DNA, the CDR3 is TGTGCCAGCATGTTGAACGGCTACGAGCAGTACTTC. This sequence encodes CASMLNGYEQYF.

This chain joins TRBV21-1 and TRBJ1-1; the table gives TRBD1 as D, unverified against the DNA. TRBV21-1 is noted as a pseudogene. CDR3 length equals 14 residues. The CDR3 loop is CASSDRAGNTEAFF. CDR3 nucleotides: TGTGCCAGCAGTGACAGAGCAGGGAACACTGAAGCTTTCTTT.

The J gene is TRBJ2-1, the V gene TRBV5-4; 9 bases agree with TRBD1. After removal of 4 bases from V and 8 bases from J, the junction contained 10 bases not matched to a gene. The germline gives CDR1 SGHNT, CDR2 YYREEE (reference sequence). The CDR3 consists of 15 residues. This CDR3 is CASSLGQGSVDEQFF. In nucleotides, the CDR3 is TGTGCCAGCAGCCTGGGACAGGGTAGTGTCGATGAGCAGTTCTTC. Full variable domain (remainder filled in from reference TRBV5-4 and TRBJ2-1): ETGVTQSPTHLIKTRGQQVTLRCSSQSGHNTVSWYQQALGQGPQFIFQYYREEENGRGNFPPRFSGLQFPNYSSELNVNALELDDSALYLCASSLGQGSVDEQFFGPGTRLTVL.

The V gene is TRBV7-2, the J gene TRBJ2-3; 7 positions match TRBD1. The germline CDR1 and CDR2 sequences are SGHTA and FQGNSA. The CDR3 extends over 15 amino acids. V shed 4 bases, J shed 1 base, and the junction held 5 bases outside the gene matches. The CDR3 loop is CASSSDRAGTDTQYF. The DNA for the CDR3 is TGTGCCAGCAGCTCCGACAGGGCGGGCACAGATACGCAGTATTTT.

This clone was seen once. V usage is TRBV11-2 and J usage is TRBJ2-3; perhaps TRBD1 as D (6 bases). This CDR3 contains 16 residues. Germline assignment: CDR1 SGHAT and CDR2 FQNNGV. Trimming removed 5 bases at V and 4 bases at J, with 19 bases between. DNA for the CDR3: TGTGCCAGCAGCCGTAGTGGGACACGTCCTCCAGATACGCAGTATTTT. Residues: CASSRSGTRPPDTQYF.

This rearrangement joins TRBV7-2 to TRBJ2-5; unclear D gene. The CDR3 length is 14 residues. Germline V gene data show CDR1 as SGHTA and CDR2 as FQGNSA. V lost 7 bases and J 3 bases, leaving 15 bases between the germline ends. CDR3 nucleotide sequence: TGTGCCAGCACGCCAAGGTCCCGGGAAGAGACCCAGTACTTC. It translates to CASTPRSREETQYF.

J is TRBJ2-7 and V is TRBV6-6; 14 bases map to TRBD2. The CDR3 totals 16 residues. Losses at the gene ends were 2 bases for V and 8 bases for J; bases not matched to a gene: 8. Looked up from germline, CDR1 is MNHNY and CDR2 is SVGAGI (reference sequence). CDR3 residues: CASSYGTSGSEGKQYF. In DNA form, the CDR3 reads TGTGCCAGCAGTTACGGGACTAGCGGGAGCGAGGGCAAGCAGTACTTC.

This chain joins TRBV7-6 and TRBJ2-7; 9 nucleotides align to TRBD2. V lost 2 bases and J lost 2; bases outside the gene matches: 4. CDR1 is SGHVS, CDR2 FNYEAQ, per germline. The CDR3 has 15 amino acids. This CDR3 is CASSLRLAEAYEQYF. The CDR3 nucleotides read TGTGCCAGCAGCTTAAGACTAGCGGAGGCCTACGAGCAGTACTTC.

This clone appeared once. CDR3 sequence reads: CASSNTSGAEKNIQYF. As DNA, the CDR3 is TGTGCCAGCAGTAATACTAGCGGGGCAGAAAAAAACATTCAGTACTTC. The chain combines TRBV21-1 with TRBJ2-4; TRBD2 is taken as the D call from the table, unchecked against the DNA. TRBV21-1 is described as a pseudogene. CDR3 size: 16 residues.